The clone carrying this T cell receptor beta chain was seen more than once but under ten times. Its antigen is still unknown. This sample's time point: sample taken at primary tumor resection. Trimming removed 2 bases from V and 3 bases from J, with 16 bases in between. Germline assignment: CDR1 MNHEY and CDR2 SVGAGI. This CDR3 region has 16 residues. MiXCR, applied by TCRdb to the 5' RACE reads, yields one record per CDR3 protein. Here the sample spans 6,600 or so distinct CDR3 sequences, roughly 10% being singletons. This record belongs to a study of spatial heterogeneity in lung cancer. General observations from the study: For expanded intratumoral alpha and beta TCRs, counts tracked tumor mutation counts.

The receptor's source is a female donor with early-stage non-small cell lung cancer. The J gene is TRBJ1-2, the V gene TRBV6-5, with D hard to call. The sequences come from lung tumor tissue, collected at surgery. CDR3 amino acids: CASSYSAALSHYGYTF. CDR3 nucleotide sequence: TGTGCCAGCAGTTACAGTGCCGCCCTCTCCCACTATGGCTACACCTTC.